One and the same sample provided the 28 T cell receptor beta chains below, sequenced in a study of blood T cell repertoires in COVID-19. Produced via immunoSEQ multiplex PCR; TCRdb's table is partial and in-frame only. This sample has about 84,000 clones, with 76% found just once. The specimen sequenced was peripheral blood. All receptors come from a man in his 70s with acute or convalescent COVID-19.

The chain recombines TRBV5-1 with TRBJ2-1; a weak D match, TRBD1 (5 bases). CDR3 size: 15 residues. CDR1 is SGHRS and CDR2 is YFSETQ in the germline V gene. V dropped 4 bases and J dropped 5 bases, with 16 bases sitting between them. This chain's CDR3 is CASSRRQSTNNEQFF. The CDR3 nucleotides read TGCGCCAGCAGCCGCCGACAGTCAACAAACAATGAGCAGTTCTTC. The full variable domain, rest sourced from reference TRBV5-1 and TRBJ2-1, is KAGVTQTPRYLIKTRGQQVTLSCSPISGHRSVSWYQQTPGQGLQFLFEYFSETQRNKGNFPGRFSGRQFSNSRSEMNVSTLELGDSALYLCASSRRQSTNNEQFFGPGTRLTVL.

The CDR3 region is CASSPNIDTQYF. DNA for the CDR3: TGTGCCAGCAGTCCTAATATAGATACGCAGTATTTT. This rearrangement joins TRBV27 to TRBJ2-3; D remains ambiguous. CDR1 is MNHEY and CDR2 is SMNVEV in the germline V gene (reference sequence). Trimming left V 5 bases short and J 5 bases short, with 8 bases between. The CDR3 is 12 amino acids.

The V call is TRBV9, the J call TRBJ1-2, with D possibly TRBD1 on 6 matching bases. Trimming stripped 0 bases from V and 3 bases from J, with 9 bases between. CDR3 size: 14 residues. Germline CDR1 is SGDLS and CDR2 is YYNGEE. The CDR3 nucleotides read TGTGCCAGCAGCGTAGAAGGGACACACTATGGCTACACCTTC. Amino acids: CASSVEGTHYGYTF.

The chain recombines TRBV28 with TRBJ1-1; 9 bases fit TRBD1. Germline V gives CDR1 MDHEN, CDR2 SYDVKM. V shed 6 bases, J shed 6 bases, and the junction held 11 bases outside the gene matches. The CDR3 totals 15 residues. In DNA, the CDR3 is TGTGCCAGCAGCAGTCACAGGGGGCGGAGAGCTGAAGCTTTCTTT. Protein: CASSSHRGRRAEAFF.

The gene calls are TRBV2 and TRBJ2-5, with 9 bases aligning to TRBD1. The V gene's germline CDR1 is SNHLY and CDR2 FYNNEI. The CDR3 has 14 residues. V dropped 3 bases and J dropped 5; count of bases not matched to a gene: 4. The CDR3 DNA reads TGTGCCAGCAGTGACGGGACAGGGTACGAGACCCAGTACTTC. It is translated as CASSDGTGYETQYF.

The rearrangement links TRBV7-8 to TRBJ2-7, with 11 bases that match TRBD1. Unmatched junction bases numbered 5, after V lost 4 bases and J lost 3 bases. Germline V gene sequence: CDR1 SGHVS, CDR2 FQNEAQ. The CDR3 consists of 15 residues. CDR3 sequence reads: CASSSWTGGIYEQYF. CDR3 DNA sequence: TGTGCCAGCAGCTCATGGACAGGGGGCATCTACGAGCAGTACTTC.

This rearrangement joins TRBV11-1 to TRBJ2-7; 9 nucleotides agree with TRBD2. Germline trimming cut 6 bases from V and 3 bases from J; bases unmatched to any gene: 9. The CDR3 is 15 residues long. CDR1 is SGHAT and CDR2 is FQDESV in the germline V gene (reference sequence). In DNA, the CDR3 is TGTGCCAGCAGTCCCGGACTAGCGTACCACTACGAGCAGTACTTC. Translated, it gives CASSPGLAYHYEQYF.

The V call is TRBV14, the J call TRBJ1-4, with a weak D call TRBD1 (5 bases). V dropped 4 bases and J dropped 5 bases, with 8 bases sitting between them. CDR3 length equals 13 residues. Germline-derived CDR1 and CDR2 are SGHDN and FVKESK. CDR3 loop: CASSRAGNEKLFF. As DNA, the CDR3 is TGTGCCAGCAGCCGAGCAGGGAATGAAAAACTGTTTTTT.

This clone appeared a single time. The rearrangement uses TRBV7-8 and TRBJ2-3; D gene unclear. Germline lookup yields CDR1 SGHVS and CDR2 FQNEAQ. The CDR3 sequence is 15 residues long. The ends were cut back, 1 base at V and 0 bases at J, with 8 bases in the middle. The CDR3 DNA sequence: TGTGCCAGCAGCTTAGTGTCAGCGAGCACAGATACGCAGTATTTT. Its translation is CASSLVSASTDTQYF.

This clone has more than one count but fewer than ten. The CDR3 DNA reads as TGTGCCAGCAGCTTAAGGGGGGGTCCCAGAACGAACACTGAAGCTTTCTTT. Translation gives CASSLRGGPRTNTEAFF. The rearrangement uses TRBV7-3 and TRBJ1-1; the D gene is possibly TRBD1 (5 bases). This CDR3 is built from 17 residues. Trimming pared 1 base from V and 1 base from J, leaving 16 bases between. Germline V gene lookup returns CDR1 SGHTA and CDR2 FQGTGA. Drawing the rest from reference TRBV7-3 and TRBJ1-1, the complete variable domain is GAGVSQTPSNKVTEKGKYVELRCDPISGHTALYWYRQSLGQGPEFLIYFQGTGAADDSGLPNDRFFAVRPEGSVSTLKIQRTERGDSAVYLCASSLRGGPRTNTEAFFGQGTRLTVV.

J is TRBJ1-1 and V is TRBV27, with 10 bases identical to TRBD1. V trimming: 2 bases; J trimming: 4 bases; junction bases outside the gene matches: 10. Germline V gene lookup returns CDR1 MNHEY and CDR2 SMNVEV (reference sequence). The CDR3 sequence is 17 residues long. Here the CDR3 DNA reads TGTGCCAGCAGTTTAGAGGCCGGGACAGGGGTTGGCACTGAAGCTTTCTTT. Its protein is CASSLEAGTGVGTEAFF.

This chain uses TRBV21-1 with TRBJ2-5; the DNA was not compared with TRBD1, the D call given in the table. TRBV21-1 is deemed a pseudogene. This CDR3 has 14 amino acids. The CDR3 loop reads CASSKEDRPETQYF. The CDR3 nucleotides are TGTGCCAGCAGCAAAGAGGACAGGCCAGAGACCCAGTACTTC.

The V and J genes are TRBV11-2 and TRBJ2-5; TRBD1 agrees at 8 bases. V lost 1 base to trimming and J lost 4 bases; unmatched junction nucleotides: 5. This CDR3 spans 15 amino acids. The V gene's germline CDR1 is SGHAT and CDR2 FQNNGV. The CDR3 here is CASSLGDRGPETQYF. CDR3 DNA sequence: TGTGCCAGCAGCTTAGGCGACAGGGGACCAGAGACCCAGTACTTC.

This chain joins TRBV5-1 and TRBJ1-5, with D uncertain. V lost 0 bases, J lost 3 bases, and 10 bases lay in between. The CDR3 has 15 residues. CDR1 and CDR2 from the germline V gene are SGHRS and YFSETQ. The CDR3 nucleotides are TGCGCCAGCAGCTTGGGTGACACATACAATCAGCCCCAGCATTTT. Its protein is CASSLGDTYNQPQHF.

The chain uses TRBV2 and TRBJ2-7, with a weak D call TRBD2 (5 bases). V was shortened by 3 bases and J by 7 bases, with 16 bases between the two germline ends. The CDR3 is 14 residues long. The germline V gene encodes CDR1 SNHLY and CDR2 FYNNEI. The DNA of the CDR3 is TGTGCCAGCAGTGATTTCGCCGCGTCGGGGGAGCAGTACTTC. Encoded protein: CASSDFAASGEQYF.

The chain is built from TRBV7-6 and TRBJ2-1; D is unresolved. V lost 6 bases, J lost 0 bases, and 9 bases lay in between. Germline V lookup: CDR1 SGHVS, CDR2 FNYEAQ. CDR3 size: 14 residues. The CDR3 DNA follows: TGTGCCAGCAGTAGCCTTAGCTCCTACAATGAGCAGTTCTTC. Its protein product is CASSSLSSYNEQFF.

The chain joins TRBV5-8 to TRBJ2-2, with D perhaps matching TRBD1 (6 bases). V was shortened by 0 bases and J by 0 bases, with 12 bases between the two germline ends. The CDR3 runs 17 residues. Germline values: CDR1 SGHTS, CDR2 YDEGEE. The CDR3 nucleotides read TGTGCCAGCAGCTTGGGTCTTGGACAGACGAACACCGGGGAGCTGTTTTTT. Its translation: CASSLGLGQTNTGELFF.

With respect to this clone: One end of the junction varies from germline; a read error may be responsible. The chain combines TRBV12-3 or TRBV12-4 with TRBJ1-3; D uncertain. The CDR3 is 13 amino acids. The CDR3 spells CAGRRSTGNTIYF. CDR3 coding DNA: TGTGCCGGCAGAAGGAGTACTGGAAACACCATATATTTT.

This chain connects TRBV7-8 to TRBJ1-2; a weak D match, TRBD1 (5 bases). The germline V and J ends were trimmed by 1 base and 4 bases, with 10 bases remaining between them. CDR3 length: 14 residues. The germline V gene has CDR1 SGHVS and CDR2 FQNEAQ. DNA for the CDR3: TGTGCCAGCAGCTTAGAGGGGTCTGGCTATGGCTACACCTTC. Translation: CASSLEGSGYGYTF.

This clone showed up just a few times. The chain uses TRBV6-5 and TRBJ2-3; D is perhaps TRBD2 (5 bases). Germline V gene data show CDR1 as MNHEY and CDR2 as SVGAGI. Trimming shortened V by 4 bases and J by 3 bases, and 8 bases separated the two germline ends. This CDR3 spans 13 amino acids. The CDR3 region is CASSLLGTDTQYF. The DNA for the CDR3 is TGTGCCAGCAGTTTACTAGGAACAGATACGCAGTATTTT.

Remarks on this clone: This specimen includes other DNA sequences encoding the same CDR3. The genes are TRBV7-9 and TRBJ2-5; 8 nucleotides agree with TRBD1. The junction had 0 bases not matched to a gene; V was cut back by 1 base and J by 5 bases. The germline gives CDR1 SEHNR, CDR2 FQNEAQ (reference sequence). The CDR3 is 13 amino acids. The CDR3 DNA sequence: TGTGCCAGCAGCTTAGGACAGGGGGAGACCCAGTACTTC. This gives the protein CASSLGQGETQYF.

This clone was observed a few times. CDR3 in amino acids: CASSLAGPDTQYF. CDR3 DNA sequence: TGTGCCAGCAGCTTGGCGGGTCCAGATACGCAGTATTTT. This chain joins TRBV5-4 and TRBJ2-3; the D is unclear. This CDR3 is built from 13 residues. Germline-derived CDR1 and CDR2 are SGHNT and YYREEE (reference sequence). Trimming cost V 0 bases and J 4 bases, with 6 bases left between them.

The V and J genes are TRBV6-5 and TRBJ1-2; 8 positions agree with TRBD1. The CDR3 covers 14 residues. Germline V lookup: CDR1 MNHEY, CDR2 SVGAGI. Unmatched junction bases numbered 5, after V lost 8 bases and J lost 0 bases. The CDR3 DNA is TGTGCCAGCCATACAGGGGGAGCTAACTATGGCTACACCTTC. Translating gives CASHTGGANYGYTF.

The genes are TRBV5-1 and TRBJ1-2; TRBD1 might be the D (5 bases). This CDR3 comprises 14 residues. CDR1 SGHRS and CDR2 YFSETQ come from the germline V gene. Trimming pared 0 bases from V and 4 bases from J, leaving 10 bases between. The CDR3: CASSLAPDSYGYTF. CDR3 sequence (DNA): TGCGCCAGCAGCTTGGCCCCTGACAGCTATGGCTACACCTTC.

This chain connects TRBV2 to TRBJ1-5, with 8 bases that match TRBD1. The length of the CDR3 is 19 residues. V lost 4 bases to trimming and J lost 0 bases; unmatched junction nucleotides: 14. Per the germline V gene, CDR1 is SNHLY and CDR2 is FYNNEI. CDR3 nucleotides: TGTGCCAGCAGTGCTTCTCCGGGACAGGCCACTTATAGCAATCAGCCCCAGCATTTT. Its protein is CASSASPGQATYSNQPQHF.

This chain joins TRBV15 and TRBJ1-2, with a tentative D call TRBD1 (5 bases). This CDR3 is 14 amino acids long. The germline V gene encodes CDR1 LNHNV and CDR2 YYDKDF (reference sequence). V was pared by 0 bases and J by 8 bases, with 13 bases between. Here the CDR3 reads CATSRDGGAEGYTF. CDR3 coding DNA: TGTGCCACCAGCAGAGATGGAGGGGCGGAAGGCTACACCTTC.

V gene TRBV30 combines with J gene TRBJ1-6; the D gene is possibly TRBD1 (5 bases). In germline, CDR1 is GTSNPN, CDR2 SVGIG (reference sequence). The CDR3 is 13 residues long. The V gene lost 3 bases and the J gene lost 7 bases, with 10 bases spanning the gap. CDR3 amino acids: CAWRSAGNSPLHF. The DNA for the CDR3 is TGTGCCTGGAGGTCCGCAGGGAATTCACCCCTCCACTTT.

In this sample, this clone turned up a few times. CDR3 nucleotides: TGTGCCAGCAGCCCACACAGGGGGGGGAGCACTGAAGCTTTCTTT. This encodes CASSPHRGGSTEAFF. J is TRBJ1-1 and V is TRBV7-9, with 8 bases fitting TRBD1. The CDR3 extends over 15 amino acids. V was clipped by 5 bases and J by 4 bases; unmatched bases: 9. Germline CDR1 is SEHNR and CDR2 is FQNEAQ (reference sequence).